This TCR beta chain appears in the sequencing data of a study of blood T cell repertoires in COVID-19. The wider study: Italy, Spain and the United States were the sources of the convalescent and acute COVID-19 samples. T cells, B-cell-depleted T cells, or PBMCs provided the cDNA or gDNA that served as material.

The V segment lost 2 bases and the J segment 9 bases; nucleotides outside the gene matches: 11. Per germline, CDR1 SGHRS and CDR2 YFSETQ. This CDR3 contains 16 residues. In the authors' workflow: Counts of nucleated cells, estimated from reference gene primer amplification, were obtained. TCRdb's table, derived via immunoSEQ multiplex PCR, lists solely in-frame clones and lacks some. V, J and clone size are those of that table, while D and trimming were read from the DNA. The sample lists 100,000 or so clones, approximately 86% occurring once. The receptor comes from a woman aged 55-69 years with acute or convalescent COVID-19. This chain joins TRBV5-1 and TRBJ2-1; 10 bases are shared with TRBD2. The sequencing sample was made of peripheral blood. The CDR3 bases are TGCGCCAGCAGCTTAAGTCCTAGCGGGAGCTTGGGTGAGCAGTTCTTC. It encodes CASSLSPSGSLGEQFF.